These 8 T cell receptor beta chains were sequenced from one sample in a study of OX40 agonist ivuxolimab in advanced cancers. Measured with immunoSEQ multiplex PCR; TCRdb has only the in-frame clones, and not every one. The sample records roughly 60,000 clones, 86% being singletons. Here the sequenced sample was CD4+ or CD8+ T cells sorted from blood, taken in a trial of the OX40 agonist ivuxolimab. All receptors derive from an adult with an advanced solid tumor such as melanoma, head and neck, liver or kidney cancer.

The chain employs TRBV4-1 and TRBJ2-3; 12 bases are a match to TRBD2. The V segment lost 3 bases and the J segment 2 bases; nucleotides outside the gene matches: 3. CDR3 length: 16 amino acids. Germline V CDR1 and CDR2: MGHRA, YSYEKL. CDR3 bases: TGCGCCAGCAGCCACACTAGCGGGGGGCCCACAGATACGCAGTATTTT. Its translation is CASSHTSGGPTDTQYF.

This sequence joins TRBV5-1 and TRBJ2-1, with TRBD2 matching over 7 bases. The CDR3 has 15 residues. The trim removed 4 bases at V and 1 base at J, leaving 5 bases unmatched. Germline V gene data show CDR1 as SGHRS and CDR2 as YFSETQ. For the CDR3, the DNA is TGCGCCAGCAGCCCAGGACTAGGGTCCTACAATGAGCAGTTCTTC. Encoded protein: CASSPGLGSYNEQFF.

The V call is TRBV18, the J call TRBJ1-5; D ambiguous. The V gene's germline CDR1 is KGHSH and CDR2 LQKENI. V was cut by 3 bases and J by 2 bases, with 11 bases left in between. CDR3 length: 15 residues. CDR3 amino acids: CASSPMGSGNQPQHF. CDR3 nucleotide sequence: TGTGCCAGCTCACCTATGGGTTCAGGCAATCAGCCCCAGCATTTT.

The chain employs TRBV7-3 and TRBJ2-5; 9 nucleotides line up with TRBD1. CDR1 SGHTA and CDR2 FQGTGA come from the germline V gene. V was clipped by 4 bases and J by 4 bases; unmatched bases: 4. This CDR3 is built from 14 residues. CDR3 sequence reads: CASSSGTGTETQYF. CDR3 nucleotide sequence: TGTGCCAGCAGCTCCGGGACAGGGACAGAGACCCAGTACTTC.

The V and J genes are TRBV18 and TRBJ2-5; the D is unclear. From germline, CDR1 is KGHSH and CDR2 LQKENI. CDR3 size: 13 residues. Trimming took off 2 bases at V and 2 bases at J, with 6 bases between the two ends. CDR3 coding DNA: TGTGCCAGCTCACCAAACACGCAAGAGACCCAGTACTTC. Protein product: CASSPNTQETQYF.

This chain connects TRBV5-1 to TRBJ2-3; D remains ambiguous. Deletions cut 1 base from V and 2 bases from J, with 11 bases between. Germline V gene sequence: CDR1 SGHRS, CDR2 YFSETQ. The CDR3 is 15 residues long. The CDR3, as DNA: TGCGCCAGCAGCTTGACAGTTCAGTACACAGATACGCAGTATTTT. It translates to CASSLTVQYTDTQYF.

The chain has TRBV5-1 and TRBJ2-5; D possibly uses TRBD1 or TRBD2 (6 bases each). The CDR3 runs to 14 residues. V lost 4 bases and J 5 bases, leaving 15 bases between the germline ends. Germline values: CDR1 SGHRS, CDR2 YFSETQ. CDR3 nucleotide sequence: TGCGCCAGCAGCCCCGATGGGGGGCGGGAGACCCAGTACTTC. Protein product: CASSPDGGRETQYF.

The chain employs TRBV30 and TRBJ1-5; D is uncertain. V lost 0 bases to trimming and J lost 5 bases, with 8 bases between them. CDR1 is GTSNPN and CDR2 is SVGIG in the germline V gene (reference sequence). There are 13 residues in the CDR3. The chain's CDR3 is CAWSVSSDQPQHF. The CDR3 DNA sequence: TGTGCCTGGAGTGTGTCCTCGGATCAGCCCCAGCATTTT.